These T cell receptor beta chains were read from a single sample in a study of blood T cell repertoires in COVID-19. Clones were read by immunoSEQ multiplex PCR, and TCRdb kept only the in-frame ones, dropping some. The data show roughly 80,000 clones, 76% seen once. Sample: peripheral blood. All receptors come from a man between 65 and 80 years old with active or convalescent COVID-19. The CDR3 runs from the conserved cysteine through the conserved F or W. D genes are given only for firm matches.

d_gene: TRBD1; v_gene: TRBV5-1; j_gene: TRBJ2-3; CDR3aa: CASRGQATDTQYF; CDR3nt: TGCGCCAGCAGAGGACAGGCCACAGATACGCAGTATTTT
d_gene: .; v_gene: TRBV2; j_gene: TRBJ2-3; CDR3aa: CASSVEGDNTDTQYF; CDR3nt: TGTGCCAGCAGTGTCGAGGGGGATAACACAGATACGCAGTATTTT
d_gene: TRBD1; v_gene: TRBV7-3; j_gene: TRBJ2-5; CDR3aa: CASSSDRTQETQYF; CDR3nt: TGTGCCAGCAGCTCGGACAGGACTCAAGAGACCCAGTACTTC
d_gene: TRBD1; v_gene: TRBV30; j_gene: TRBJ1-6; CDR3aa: CAWSSPDRGMTPLHF; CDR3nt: TGTGCCTGGAGCTCTCCCGACAGGGGAATGACACCCCTCCACTTT
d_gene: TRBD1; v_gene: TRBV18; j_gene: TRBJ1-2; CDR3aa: CASSPNGDRALSGYTF; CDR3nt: TGTGCCAGCTCACCCAACGGGGACAGGGCCCTTTCCGGCTACACCTTC
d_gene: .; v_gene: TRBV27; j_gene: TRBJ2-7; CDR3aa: CASSLDSEYEQYF; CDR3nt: TGTGCCAGCAGTTTGGACAGCGAGTACGAGCAGTACTTC
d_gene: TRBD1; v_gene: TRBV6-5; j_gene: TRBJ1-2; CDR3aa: CASSRDRANYGYTF; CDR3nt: TGTGCCAGCAGCCGGGACAGGGCCAACTATGGCTACACCTTC
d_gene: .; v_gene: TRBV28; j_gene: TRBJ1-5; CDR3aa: CASSFSRARGNQPQHF; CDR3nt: TGTGCCAGCAGTTTTAGCCGGGCCAGAGGGAATCAGCCCCAGCATTTT
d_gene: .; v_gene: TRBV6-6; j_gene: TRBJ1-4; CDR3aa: CASSYGPLNEKLFF; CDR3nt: TGTGCCAGCAGTTACGGGCCCCTAAATGAAAAACTGTTTTTT
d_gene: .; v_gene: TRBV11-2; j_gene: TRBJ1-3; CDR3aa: CASSSSVNTIYF; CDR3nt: TGTGCCAGCAGCTCCTCAGTAAACACCATATATTTT
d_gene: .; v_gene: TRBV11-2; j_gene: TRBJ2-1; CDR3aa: CASSFLVNEQFF; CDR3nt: TGTGCCAGCAGCTTTCTCGTTAATGAGCAGTTCTTC
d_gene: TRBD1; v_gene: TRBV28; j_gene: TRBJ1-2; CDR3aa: CASSPGQGLRGYTF; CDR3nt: TGTGCCAGCAGTCCGGGACAGGGGTTGAGGGGCTACACCTTC
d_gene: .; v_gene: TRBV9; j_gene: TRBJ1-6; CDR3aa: CASSVDVGSISPLHF; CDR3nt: TGTGCCAGCAGCGTAGATGTAGGGAGCATTTCACCCCTCCACTTT
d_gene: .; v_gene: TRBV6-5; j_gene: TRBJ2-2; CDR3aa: CASRSNTGELFF; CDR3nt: TGTGCCAGTAGGAGCAACACCGGGGAGCTGTTTTTT